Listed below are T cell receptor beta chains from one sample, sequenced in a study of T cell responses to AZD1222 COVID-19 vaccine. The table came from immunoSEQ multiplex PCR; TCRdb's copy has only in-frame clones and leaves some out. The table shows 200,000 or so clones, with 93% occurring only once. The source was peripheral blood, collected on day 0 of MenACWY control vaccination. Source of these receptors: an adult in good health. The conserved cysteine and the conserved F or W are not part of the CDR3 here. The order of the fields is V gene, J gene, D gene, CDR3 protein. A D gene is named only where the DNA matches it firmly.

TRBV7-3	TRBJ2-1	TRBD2	ASSLERGLNNEQF
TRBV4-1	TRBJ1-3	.	ASSQESSGNTIY
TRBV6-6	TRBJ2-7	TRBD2	ASSPPILGRDYEQY
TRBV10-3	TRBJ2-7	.	AITKGLDRGEQY
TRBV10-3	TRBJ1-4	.	AISPEGNELF
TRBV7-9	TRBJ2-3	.	ASGLRTDTQY
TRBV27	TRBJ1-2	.	AAGDTYGYT
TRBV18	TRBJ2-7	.	ASLIGGEQY
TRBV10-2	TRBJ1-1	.	ASSEWEDEAF
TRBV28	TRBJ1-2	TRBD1	ASSPGQEPLGYT
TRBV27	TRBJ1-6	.	ASSPTTGEPPLH
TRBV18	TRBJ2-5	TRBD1	ASSPGQGAVTQY
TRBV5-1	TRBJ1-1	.	ASSLDGTAVSTEAF
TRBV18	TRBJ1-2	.	ASSPGAGTNYGYT
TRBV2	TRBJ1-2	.	ASTVGGGSIGYT
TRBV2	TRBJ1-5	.	ASSVYGPQPQH